The next 28 T cell receptor beta chains were all read from a single sample in a study of blood T cell repertoires in COVID-19 (TCRdb year 2020). The method was the immunoSEQ multiplex PCR assay. As stored in TCRdb, this immuneACCESS dataset retains in-frame rearrangements with V and J assigned. A fraction of the clones does not appear; measured against another copy, unresolved V genes explain less than half of the discrepancy, and the remainder lacks a known reason. The table for this sample lists around 200,000 clones; more than 65% of them were counted only once. Of the sample, about 4.4% is held by the ten largest clones. Sequences were obtained from peripheral blood. These receptor sequences come from a man in his forties or fifties with active or convalescent COVID-19.

The rearrangement links TRBV19 to TRBJ2-5; D perhaps matches TRBD2 (5 bases). The CDR3 has 15 residues. Germline values: CDR1 LNHDA, CDR2 SQIVND (reference sequence). V shed 5 bases and J shed 4 bases, with 17 bases lying between them. This CDR3 is CASSPRRGEGETQYF. The CDR3 region has the DNA TGTGCCAGTAGTCCCCGCCGTGGAGAGGGAGAGACCCAGTACTTC.

The CDR3 region has the DNA TGTGCCAGCAGCGTCGGGGGGGGGCTCGGGGAGCTGTTTTTT. It encodes CASSVGGGLGELFF. The chain is built from TRBV9 and TRBJ2-2; TRBD2 matches 8 bases. The CDR3 is 14 amino acids. V was pared by 2 bases and J by 7 bases, with 4 bases of the junction left unmatched. Germline V gene lookup returns CDR1 SGDLS and CDR2 YYNGEE.

Concerning this clone: The sample holds other DNA sequences that translate to the same CDR3. The rearrangement joins TRBV5-1 to TRBJ2-7; the match to TRBD1 covers 8 bases. This CDR3 spans 14 amino acids. Germline CDR1 and CDR2: SGHRS and YFSETQ. V lost 5 bases, J lost 1 base, and 5 bases stayed unmatched. CDR3 sequence reads: CASRPGTGSYEQYF. CDR3 in DNA: TGCGCCAGCAGACCAGGGACAGGATCCTACGAGCAGTACTTC.

The chain is built from TRBV3-1 (or the pseudogene TRBV3-2) and TRBJ2-1; D is perhaps TRBD1 (5 bases). The V gene's germline CDR1 is LGHDT and CDR2 YNNKEL (reference sequence). Trimming cost V 0 bases and J 3 bases, with 9 bases left between them. CDR3 length: 15 residues. Here the CDR3 reads CASSQERGGYNEQFF. CDR3 DNA: TGTGCCAGCAGCCAAGAAAGGGGTGGCTACAATGAGCAGTTCTTC.

This clone was detected many times. The V gene is TRBV30, the J gene TRBJ2-7, with 13 bases identical to TRBD2. The CDR3 covers 15 residues. Germline V gene lookup returns CDR1 GTSNPN and CDR2 SVGIG (reference sequence). Unmatched junction bases numbered 6, after V lost 3 bases and J lost 4 bases. CDR3 residues: CAWRAPLAGGYEQYF. The CDR3 bases are TGTGCCTGGAGGGCCCCACTAGCGGGAGGGTACGAGCAGTACTTC.

This chain uses TRBV5-1 with TRBJ2-1, with 9 positions matching TRBD1. The J segment lost 4 bases and the V segment lost 4 bases, leaving 12 bases of the junction unmatched. Looked up from germline, CDR1 is SGHRS and CDR2 is YFSETQ. The CDR3 length is 17 residues. Written as DNA, the CDR3 is TGCGCCAGCAGCCCCTGGGGCGGGACAGGGACGTACAATGAGCAGTTCTTC. Translating gives CASSPWGGTGTYNEQFF.

This chain uses TRBV4-1 with TRBJ2-2; 9 positions agree with TRBD1. Germline V gene sequence: CDR1 MGHRA, CDR2 YSYEKL. This CDR3 spans 16 amino acids. V dropped 0 bases and J dropped 9; count of bases not matched to a gene: 8. As DNA, the CDR3 is TGCGCCAGCAGCCAAGATACACAGGGGGCAGGAAGGGAGCTGTTTTTT. This encodes CASSQDTQGAGRELFF.

J is TRBJ2-5 and V is TRBV12-5, with a possible D match to TRBD1 (6 bases). The germline V and J ends were trimmed by 4 bases and 4 bases, with 10 bases remaining between them. The germline CDR1 and CDR2 sequences are LGHNT and FRNRAP. The CDR3 has 13 amino acids. The CDR3 here is CASGSPRGETQYF. The CDR3 DNA sequence: TGTGCTAGTGGTTCCCCCAGGGGAGAGACCCAGTACTTC.

The chain carries TRBV7-9 and TRBJ1-1, with D unclear. CDR3 length equals 14 residues. V was trimmed by 5 bases and J by 5 bases, leaving 15 bases between them. Looked up from germline, CDR1 is SEHNR and CDR2 is FQNEAQ (reference sequence). The CDR3 region has the DNA TGTGCCAGCAGCCCCGGGAAGGGTAGAACTGAAGCTTTCTTT. The encoded protein is CASSPGKGRTEAFF. Looking up the rest from reference TRBV7-9 and TRBJ1-1 gives the full variable domain: DTGVSQNPRHKITKRGQNVTFRCDPISEHNRLYWYRQTLGQGPEFLTYFQNEAQLEKSRLLSDRFSAERPKGSFSTLEIQRTEQGDSAMYLCASSPGKGRTEAFFGQGTRLTVV.

The J gene is TRBJ1-5, the V gene TRBV6-6; TRBD1 matches 7 bases. The trim removed 7 bases at V and 5 bases at J, leaving 5 bases unmatched. The V gene's germline CDR1 is MNHNY and CDR2 SVGAGI (reference sequence). This CDR3 is built from 13 residues. CDR3 nucleotides: TGTGCCAGCACTAAAGACAGGGATCAGCCCCAGCATTTT. This translates into CASTKDRDQPQHF.

This chain uses TRBV6-1 with TRBJ1-4; 10 nucleotides match TRBD1. Germline V gives CDR1 MNHNS, CDR2 SASEGT. V lost 4 bases and J lost 7; bases outside the gene matches: 9. CDR3 size: 16 residues. CDR3 nucleotide sequence: TGTGCCAGCAGTGCCCTAACCGGGACAGGGGTTGAAAAACTGTTTTTT. This encodes CASSALTGTGVEKLFF.

CDR3 amino acids: CASTTRYGANVLTF. For the CDR3, the DNA is TGTGCCAGCACCACGAGGTACGGGGCCAACGTCCTGACTTTC. V gene TRBV5-5 combines with J gene TRBJ2-6; D unclear. This CDR3 comprises 14 residues. The V and J ends lost 6 bases and 4 bases respectively, with 11 bases between them. CDR1 is SGHKS, CDR2 YYEKEE, per germline (reference sequence).

This rearrangement joins TRBV19 to TRBJ1-5; D remains unclear. This CDR3 contains 15 residues. The V and J ends lost 5 bases and 2 bases respectively, with 13 bases between them. CDR1 and CDR2 (germline): LNHDA, SQIVND (reference sequence). DNA for the CDR3: TGTGCCAGTAGTTCAGACTCGGTGGGCAATCAGCCCCAGCATTTT. It encodes CASSSDSVGNQPQHF.

V is TRBV9 and J is TRBJ1-6; D is undetermined. The CDR3 sequence is 14 residues long. V dropped 2 bases and J dropped 7 bases, with 10 bases sitting between them. The germline CDR1 and CDR2 sequences are SGDLS and YYNGEE. CDR3 residues: CASSVRHLNSPLHF. The CDR3 nucleotides read TGTGCCAGCAGCGTCCGACACTTAAATTCACCCCTCCACTTT.

J is TRBJ1-1 and V is TRBV11-2; D not certain. Per germline, CDR1 SGHAT and CDR2 FQNNGV. With 4 bases removed from V and 2 bases from J, the gap between germline ends came to 11 bases. The CDR3 is 14 amino acids. DNA for the CDR3: TGTGCCAGCAGCTCGCCCCGGGGTAACACTGAAGCTTTCTTT. It yields the protein CASSSPRGNTEAFF.

The chain is built from TRBV12-5 and TRBJ2-1, with TRBD2 identical over 9 bases. The CDR3 runs 15 residues. CDR1 is LGHNT, CDR2 FRNRAP, per germline. Trimming at V came to 1 base and at J to 9 bases, leaving 7 bases not matched to a gene. CDR3 nucleotide sequence: TGTGCTAGTGGTTTGGGCGCGGGGGGGCATTTTGAGCAGTTCTTC. It specifies CASGLGAGGHFEQFF.

The rearrangement joins TRBV28 to TRBJ1-2; D possibly corresponds to TRBD1 (6 bases). CDR3 length equals 13 residues. With 6 bases removed from V and 5 bases from J, the gap between germline ends came to 13 bases. Germline loops: CDR1 MDHEN, CDR2 SYDVKM. The CDR3 DNA reads TGTGCCAGCAGCACAGGGATTGGGTATGGCTACACCTTC. Translating gives CASSTGIGYGYTF.

The chain joins TRBV27 to TRBJ2-1, with 8 bases aligning to TRBD2. The CDR3 totals 14 residues. Germline CDR1 MNHEY, CDR2 SMNVEV (reference sequence). Trimming at V came to 5 bases and at J to 1 base, leaving 1 base not matched to a gene. DNA for the CDR3: TGTGCCAGCAGTGAGCGGGGGTCCTACAATGAGCAGTTCTTC. Protein: CASSERGSYNEQFF.

This clone was recorded many times. The rearrangement joins TRBV6-5 to TRBJ1-4; no definite D call. Trimming took 4 bases from V and 1 from J, leaving 7 bases between them. CDR3 size: 14 residues. Germline V CDR1 and CDR2: MNHEY, SVGAGI. The CDR3 DNA follows: TGTGCCAGCAGTTTCCAGGAAACTAATGAAAAACTGTTTTTT. This sequence encodes CASSFQETNEKLFF.

There are a few counts of this clone. The chain combines TRBV11-2 with TRBJ1-2; tentatively, D is TRBD1 (6 bases). The CDR3 has 15 amino acids. CDR1 is SGHAT and CDR2 is FQNNGV in the germline V gene. Trimming stripped 7 bases from V and 4 bases from J, with 19 bases between. CDR3 bases: TGTGCCAGCATCCCTCCTACAGGGACACGCTATGGCTACACCTTC. Translating it yields CASIPPTGTRYGYTF. Using reference TRBV11-2 and TRBJ1-2 for the parts outside the CDR3, the full variable domain is EAGVAQSPRYKIIEKRQSVAFWCNPISGHATLYWYQQILGQGPKLLIQFQNNGVVDDSQLPKDRFSAERLKGVDSTLKIQPAKLEDSAVYLCASIPPTGTRYGYTFGSGTRLTVV.

The genes are TRBV9 and TRBJ1-4; 8 bases map to TRBD1. The CDR3 totals 14 residues. V shed 4 bases, J shed 8 bases, and the junction held 7 bases outside the gene matches. Per the germline V gene, CDR1 is SGDLS and CDR2 is YYNGEE. Written as DNA, the CDR3 is TGTGCCAGCAGCCCCGACAGGGGAGGCGAAAAACTGTTTTTT. It yields the protein CASSPDRGGEKLFF.

The V call is TRBV14, the J call TRBJ1-4; D not certain. Per the germline V gene, CDR1 is SGHDN and CDR2 is FVKESK. The CDR3 spans 17 residues. The V gene lost 3 bases and the J gene lost 0 bases, with 14 bases spanning the gap. The CDR3 DNA is TGTGCCAGCAGCCATACCGGCTTCGGAGCAACTAATGAAAAACTGTTTTTT. Translated, it gives CASSHTGFGATNEKLFF.

Comments on this clone: Additional DNA sequences in this sample encode the identical CDR3. The gene calls are TRBV7-6 and TRBJ1-1, with 11 bases aligning to TRBD1. The trim removed 1 base at V and 5 bases at J, leaving 3 bases unmatched. The CDR3 is made up of 15 amino acids. Germline V gene lookup returns CDR1 SGHVS and CDR2 FNYEAQ. Here the CDR3 reads CASSLVGTGGTEAFF. The CDR3 DNA sequence: TGTGCCAGCAGCTTAGTAGGGACAGGGGGGACTGAAGCTTTCTTT.

The chain combines TRBV24-1 with TRBJ2-3; 8 bases are a match to TRBD1. V trimming: 4 bases; J trimming: 5 bases; junction bases outside the gene matches: 10. Germline values: CDR1 KGHDR, CDR2 SFDVKD. The CDR3 loop spans 16 amino acids. The CDR3 DNA reads as TGTGCCACCAGTGAACCGGGACAGGACGGTCTAGATACGCAGTATTTT. This translates into CATSEPGQDGLDTQYF.

This chain joins TRBV29-1 and TRBJ1-2, with D possibly being TRBD1 (5 bases). The germline V gene encodes CDR1 SQVTM and CDR2 ANQGSEA. The CDR3 runs 12 residues. Trimming took off 7 bases at V and 8 bases at J, with 17 bases between the two ends. In DNA form, the CDR3 reads TGCAGCGCCCTAGGGGAGGAAAAAGGCTACACCTTC. Amino acid sequence: CSALGEEKGYTF.

This clone has just one count. This chain connects TRBV19 to TRBJ1-5; no clear D. There are 15 residues in the CDR3. V gave up 1 base and J gave up 3 bases, with 10 bases separating them. Germline lookup yields CDR1 LNHDA and CDR2 SQIVND (reference sequence). CDR3 in DNA: TGTGCCAGTAGTATAGCTTCACAGCCCAATCAGCCCCAGCATTTT. This gives the protein CASSIASQPNQPQHF.

This clone was recorded a few times. This chain connects TRBV3-1 (or the pseudogene TRBV3-2) to TRBJ2-1, with TRBD2 identical over 11 bases. This CDR3 region has 16 residues. With V trimmed by 1 base and J by 6 bases, 5 bases remained unmatched. The germline CDR1 and CDR2 sequences are LGHDT and YNNKEL (reference sequence). The CDR3: CASSQGLAGGRNEQFF. The CDR3 bases are TGTGCCAGCAGCCAAGGGTTAGCGGGGGGGCGCAATGAGCAGTTCTTC.

The J gene is TRBJ2-1, the V gene TRBV11-3; 7 nucleotides agree with TRBD2. The V and J ends lost 3 bases and 7 bases, in that order; junction bases with no gene match: 3. This CDR3 comprises 13 residues. Germline-derived CDR1 and CDR2 are SGHNT and YENEEA. DNA for the CDR3: TGTGCCAGCAGCTTTGGGGGGGAAAATGAGCAGTTCTTC. The encoded protein is CASSFGGENEQFF.